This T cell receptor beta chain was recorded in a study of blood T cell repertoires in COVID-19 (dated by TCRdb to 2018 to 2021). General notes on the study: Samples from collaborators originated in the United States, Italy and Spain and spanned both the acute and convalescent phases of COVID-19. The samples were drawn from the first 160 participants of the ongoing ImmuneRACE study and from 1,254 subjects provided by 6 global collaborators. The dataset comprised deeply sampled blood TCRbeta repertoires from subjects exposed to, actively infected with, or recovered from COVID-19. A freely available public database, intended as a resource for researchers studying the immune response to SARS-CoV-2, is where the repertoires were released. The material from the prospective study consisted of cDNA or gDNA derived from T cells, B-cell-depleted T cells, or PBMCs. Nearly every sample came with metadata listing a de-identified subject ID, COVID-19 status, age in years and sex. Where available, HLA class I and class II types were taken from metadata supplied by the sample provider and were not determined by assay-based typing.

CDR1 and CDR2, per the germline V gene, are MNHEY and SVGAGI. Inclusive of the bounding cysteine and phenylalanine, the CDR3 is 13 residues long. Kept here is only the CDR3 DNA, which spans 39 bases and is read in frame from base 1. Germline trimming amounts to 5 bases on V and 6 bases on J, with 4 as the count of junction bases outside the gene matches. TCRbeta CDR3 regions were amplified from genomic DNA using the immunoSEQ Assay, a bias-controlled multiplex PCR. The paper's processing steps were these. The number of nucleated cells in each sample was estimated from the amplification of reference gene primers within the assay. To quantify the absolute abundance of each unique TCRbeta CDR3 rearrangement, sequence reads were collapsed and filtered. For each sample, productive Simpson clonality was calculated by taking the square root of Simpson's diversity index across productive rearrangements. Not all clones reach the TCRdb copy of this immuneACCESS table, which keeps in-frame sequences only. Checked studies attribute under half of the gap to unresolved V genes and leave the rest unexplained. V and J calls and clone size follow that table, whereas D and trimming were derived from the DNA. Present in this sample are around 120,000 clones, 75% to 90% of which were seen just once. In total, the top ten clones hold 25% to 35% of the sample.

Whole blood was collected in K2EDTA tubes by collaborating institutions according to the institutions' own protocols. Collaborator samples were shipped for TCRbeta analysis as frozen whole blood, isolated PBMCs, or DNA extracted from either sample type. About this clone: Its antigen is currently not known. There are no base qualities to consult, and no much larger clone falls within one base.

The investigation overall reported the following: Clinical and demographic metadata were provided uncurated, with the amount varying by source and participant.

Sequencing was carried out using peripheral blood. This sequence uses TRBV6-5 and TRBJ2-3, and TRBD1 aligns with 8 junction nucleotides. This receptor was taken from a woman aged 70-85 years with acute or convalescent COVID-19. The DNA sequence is TGTGCCAGCAGTCTCAGGGGGCCTGATACGCAGTATTTT. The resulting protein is CASSLRGPDTQYF.